This T cell receptor beta chain was recovered during a study of T-cell memory formation after mild COVID-19. Study summary: Most TCR clusters belonged to a single donor.

Barcoded TCR alpha and TCR beta cDNA libraries with UMIs came from 5'RACE using constant-segment primers. From the 5' RACE reads, TCRdb called clonotypes with MiXCR, one entry per CDR3 protein. Found here are 470,000 or so distinct CDR3 sequences, about 20% of them singletons; the top ten hold around 12%. With 5 bases removed from V and 10 bases from J, the gap between germline ends came to 26 bases. Germline loops: CDR1 KGHSH, CDR2 LQKENI. This CDR3 comprises 16 residues. This clonotype has a handful of counts. The clonotype was recovered from an adult woman who had mild COVID-19 (a few samples of this study predate the infection). Cell type and time point are not known. The sequencing sample was made of PBMCs or a T cell subset sorted from them (not recorded which). The J gene is TRBJ1-1, the V gene TRBV18, with a possible D match to TRBD1 (5 bases). The CDR3 is CASSATEQASSSRAFF. The DNA for the CDR3 is TGTGCCAGCTCAGCGACTGAACAGGCCTCTTCGAGTAGAGCTTTCTTT.